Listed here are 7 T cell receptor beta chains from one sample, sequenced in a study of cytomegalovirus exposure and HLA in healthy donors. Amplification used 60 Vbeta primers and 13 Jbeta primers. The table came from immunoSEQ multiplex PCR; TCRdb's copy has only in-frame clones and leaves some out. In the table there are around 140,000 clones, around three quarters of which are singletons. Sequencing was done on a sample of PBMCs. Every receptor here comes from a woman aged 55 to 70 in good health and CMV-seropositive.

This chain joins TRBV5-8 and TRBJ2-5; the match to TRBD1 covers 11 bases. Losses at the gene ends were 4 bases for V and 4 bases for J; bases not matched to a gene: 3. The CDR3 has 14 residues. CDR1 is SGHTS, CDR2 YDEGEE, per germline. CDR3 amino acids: CASSPDRGRETQYF. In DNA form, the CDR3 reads TGTGCCAGCAGCCCGGACAGGGGGCGAGAGACCCAGTACTTC. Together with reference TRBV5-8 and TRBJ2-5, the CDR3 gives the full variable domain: EAGVTQSPTHLIKTRGQQATLRCSPISGHTSVYWYQQALGLGLQFLLWYDEGEERNRGNFPPRFSGRQFPNYSSELNVNALELEDSALYLCASSPDRGRETQYFGPGTRLLVL.

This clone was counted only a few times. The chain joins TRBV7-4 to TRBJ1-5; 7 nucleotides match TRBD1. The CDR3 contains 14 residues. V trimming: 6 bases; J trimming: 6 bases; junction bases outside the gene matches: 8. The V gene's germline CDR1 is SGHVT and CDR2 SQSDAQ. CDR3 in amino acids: CASRNDRVGQPQHF. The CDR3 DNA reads TGTGCCAGCAGGAATGACAGGGTAGGTCAGCCCCAGCATTTT.

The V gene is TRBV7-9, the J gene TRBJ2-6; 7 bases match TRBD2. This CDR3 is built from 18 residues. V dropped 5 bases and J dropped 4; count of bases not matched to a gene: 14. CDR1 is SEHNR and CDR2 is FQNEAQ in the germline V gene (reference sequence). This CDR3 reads CASSSGDLTSLGANVLTF. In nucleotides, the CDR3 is TGTGCCAGCAGCAGCGGGGACTTGACGTCTCTGGGGGCCAACGTCCTGACTTTC.

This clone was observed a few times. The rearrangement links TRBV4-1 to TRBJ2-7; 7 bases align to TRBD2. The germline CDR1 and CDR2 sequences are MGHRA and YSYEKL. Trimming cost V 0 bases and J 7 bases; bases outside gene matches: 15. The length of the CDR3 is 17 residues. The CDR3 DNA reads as TGCGCCAGCAGCCAAGACGTAGTACGGACTAGAATCGGGGAGCAGTACTTC. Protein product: CASSQDVVRTRIGEQYF.

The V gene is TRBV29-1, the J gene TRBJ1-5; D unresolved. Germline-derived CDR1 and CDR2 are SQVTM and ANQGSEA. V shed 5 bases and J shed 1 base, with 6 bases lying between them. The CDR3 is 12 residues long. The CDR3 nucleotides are TGCAGCGTTTCAGAAAGCAATCAGCCCCAGCATTTT. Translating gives CSVSESNQPQHF.

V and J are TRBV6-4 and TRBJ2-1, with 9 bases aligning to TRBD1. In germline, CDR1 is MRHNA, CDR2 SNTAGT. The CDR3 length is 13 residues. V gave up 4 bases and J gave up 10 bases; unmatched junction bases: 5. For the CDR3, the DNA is TGTGCCAGCAGTGTTAGGGACAGGGAGGAGCAGTTCTTC. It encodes CASSVRDREEQFF.

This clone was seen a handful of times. The CDR3: CASSYSREGYEQYF. The DNA of the CDR3 is TGTGCCAGCAGTTACTCCCGGGAAGGTTACGAGCAGTACTTC. The genes are TRBV6-5 and TRBJ2-7, with a tentative D call TRBD2 (5 bases). Germline V gene sequence: CDR1 MNHEY, CDR2 SVGAGI. The V and J ends lost 0 bases and 4 bases respectively, with 10 bases between them. This CDR3 is 14 amino acids long.